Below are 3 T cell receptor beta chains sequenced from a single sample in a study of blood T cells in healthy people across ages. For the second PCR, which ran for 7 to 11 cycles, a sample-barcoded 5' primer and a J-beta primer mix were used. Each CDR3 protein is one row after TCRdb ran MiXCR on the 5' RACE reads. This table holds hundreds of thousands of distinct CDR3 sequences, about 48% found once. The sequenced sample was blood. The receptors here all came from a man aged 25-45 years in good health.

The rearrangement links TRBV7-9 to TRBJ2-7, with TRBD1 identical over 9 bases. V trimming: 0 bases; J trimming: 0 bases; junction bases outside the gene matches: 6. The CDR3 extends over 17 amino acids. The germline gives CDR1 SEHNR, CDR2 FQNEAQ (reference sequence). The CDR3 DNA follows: TGTGCCAGCAGCTTAGCCACAGGGGGCCCCAGCTCCTACGAGCAGTACTTC. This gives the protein CASSLATGGPSSYEQYF.

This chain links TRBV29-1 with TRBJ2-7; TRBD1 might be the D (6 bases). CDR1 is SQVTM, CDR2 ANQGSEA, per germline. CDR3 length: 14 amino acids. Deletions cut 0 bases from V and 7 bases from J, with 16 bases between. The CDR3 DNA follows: TGCAGCGTTGAAGAGGGCAGGGGAATTAATGAGCAGTACTTC. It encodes CSVEEGRGINEQYF.

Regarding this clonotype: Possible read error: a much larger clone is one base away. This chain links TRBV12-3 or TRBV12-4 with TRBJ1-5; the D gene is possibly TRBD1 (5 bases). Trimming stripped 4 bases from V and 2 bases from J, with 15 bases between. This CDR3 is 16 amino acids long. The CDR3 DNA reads TGTGCCAGCAGTTCTTTCGGGGGTGTGGGCAATCAGCCCCAGCATTTT. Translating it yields CASSSFGGVGNQPQHF.